This TCR beta chain came from a study of cytomegalovirus exposure and HLA in healthy donors (TCRdb year 2017). General notes on the study: In an earlier analysis of some 610 of the donors, 250 to 350 Gb of sequence data and approximately 120 million unique TCR beta sequences from about 190 million T cells were reported. An early release that covered roughly 600 HLA-typed donors contained approximately 300 gigabases of sequencing data and tens of millions of unique TCR sequences. The genetic ancestry cluster associated with self-reported Caucasian donors included over 65% of the 350 to 500 genotyped donors. The study aimed to test whether signatures of past pathogen exposure could be identified by cataloging public T cell receptors. The T cell repertoires of several hundred subjects were profiled by immunosequencing and related to cytomegalovirus serostatus. Along with the approximately 670-subject first cohort, a separate validation cohort of 120 different subjects was used. High-throughput TCR immunosequencing, statistical association of individual TCRs with disease status, and machine learning were combined to predict cytomegalovirus infection status. In a later analysis, previously published TCR beta repertoires from more than 500 donors were re-analyzed and high-resolution HLA genotyping was added so that TCR occurrence patterns could be studied. The later analysis used no new phenotypic data to find candidate immune exposures, relying instead on TCR beta sequences and their occurrence across donors. To decide whether each TCR beta V gene segment behaved as functional or pseudogenic, an earlier analysis of some 600 of the donors relied on high-throughput TCR beta sequencing. Donor age, sex, ethnicity and CMV serostatus were compiled alongside the repertoire data. Genome-wide SNP genotypes for about 60% of the roughly 670 donors were used in a later genetic analysis, which treated that subset as a discovery cohort. All discovery cohort repertoires had been generated on a single sequencing platform. Both class I and class II loci were covered by HLA typing, at four-digit resolution. The number of donors typed differed by locus, with about 629-630 for A, B, C, DRB1 and DQB1, about 500 for DQA1, 600 to 610 for DPA1, and approximately 470 for DPB1. A handful of DR-DQ haplotypes were handled as single units for association and clustering because linkage in the cohort was strong. Across some 400 genotyped donors of the cohort, an average of 235,054 unique TCR beta nucleotide sequences per donor were sequenced, and roughly a sixth of those sequences were non-productive. General conclusions and limits of the study: An earlier analysis of some 590 of the donors showed that most TCR beta V segments appeared in productive rearrangements either about 87% or about 30% of the time, which broadly matched IMGT annotations. Because HLA typing was missing for some donors at each locus, association tests included only the typed subset. When HLA alleles, especially DR and DQ, strongly co-occurred, attributing TCR associations to individual alleles was difficult. Roughly uniform sequencing depth across donors was assumed in presence/absence analyses, although this assumption may not hold. The 87-base-pair reads could not distinguish some IMGT-functional V segments, including TRBV6-2 and TRBV6-3, so those segments were excluded. In this cohort, only TCR beta chains were sequenced, and detectable features were limited by the absence of alpha or paired-chain data. CMV serostatus was the only immune exposure information available for the cohort. Across donors, most TCR sequences were observed very rarely, whereas some public TCRs were present in many individuals. According to the authors, the approach could potentially be generalized to other disease states and immunological phenotypes. In a later analysis, several top co-occurrence clusters were reported to appear linked to parvovirus B19, influenza, CMV and Epstein-Barr virus. Linkage disequilibrium might explain the correlated functional status among segregating V segments, but an unknown experimental factor could not be ruled out. A later genetic analysis reported fewer N-insertions in productive TCRs among donors in an Asian-associated ancestry cluster than the roughly 700-donor mean. Specific HLA alleles were associated with over 15,000 TCR beta sequences at a false discovery rate of 0.05 in a later analysis. A total of fewer than 200 TCR beta chains were listed by the study as associated with cytomegalovirus. A later analysis found that most CMV-associated TCR beta chains appeared HLA-restricted, with HLA associations seemingly driven largely by CMV exposure. The classifier was reported to diagnose cytomegalovirus status with high specificity and sensitivity in both the original and validation cohorts. A later analysis found that TCR association rates varied across HLA loci, with DRB1 alleles showing the most associated TCRs and HLA-C alleles the fewest. The sequencing pipeline was judged likely to have produced a cluster of highly shared sequence variants as a technical artifact. The earlier analysis of some 560 of the donors excluded roughly 17 rarely observed V segments, including chromosome 9 orphons, because counts were too low. A further reported finding was that TCR beta sequences accurately predicted the HLA-A and HLA-B alleles for most subjects in the first cohort. A later analysis found that HLA-associated TCR beta chains were more clonally expanded and had lower generation probabilities than equally common non-associated chains. V-gene and J-gene trimming of TCR beta chains was associated with a missense DCLRE1C variant in a later genetic analysis, and the association was replicated in an independent cohort. In vitro tests confirmed that a few of the cytomegalovirus-associated TCR beta chains recognize cytomegalovirus antigens.

The cohort was made up of roughly 670 healthy bone marrow donors. Cohort members were all nominally healthy when sampled, although unrecorded immune exposures were likely present. The donor was CMV seropositive and was included in the group of approximately 310 seropositive cohort members. Every donor gave a peripheral blood sample, and the peripheral blood mononuclear cells from that sample were used for TCR beta sequencing. Genomic DNA extraction from the blood cell samples was performed with the Qiagen DNeasy Blood Extraction Kit. Spanning cysteine to phenylalanine, the CDR3 consists of 15 amino acids. This entry keeps only the CDR3 DNA: 45 bases, framed from base 1. Between the V and J ends, shortened by 0 bases and 2 bases respectively, the junction contains 9 bases. CDR1 SGHKS and CDR2 YYEKEE were looked up in the germline V gene (reference sequence). With regard to this clone: Its antigen remains undetermined. The sample holds no much larger clone one base away, and base qualities are not on file.

Preparation of the library involved the immunoSEQ multiplex PCR assay. The multiplex PCR relied on a mix of 60 forward primers for TCR Vbeta segments and 13 reverse primers for TCR Jbeta segments. The CDR3 region of rearranged TCR beta genes was amplified from genomic DNA with a multiplex PCR assay. On the Illumina HiSeq System, the amplified TCR beta libraries were sequenced as 87-base-pair reads. The authors' pipeline ran thus. Across the roughly 670 repertoires, a later analysis counted some 80 million unique TCR beta chains, around 10 million of which were shared by at least two donors. A nearest-neighbor algorithm error-corrected the raw reads and collapsed the reads into unique sequences, merging closely related sequences to remove PCR and sequencing errors. CDR3 sequences were aligned to IMGT reference sequences to assign V, D and J gene segments. For a sequence to be retained, a match of at least six nucleotides to both a V gene segment and a J gene segment was required. A rearrangement was called productive if the CDR3 had no stop codons and remained in frame with V and J, and every other rearrangement was called non-productive. CDR3 was defined by IMGT convention, running from the second conserved V-encoded cysteine to the conserved J-encoded phenylalanine. The earlier analysis of approximately 590 of the donors excluded any sequence lacking an unambiguous match to a single V gene segment. In an earlier analysis of several hundred of the donors, V segments were called functional above 56.7% productive rearrangements and were called segregating when the between-donor standard deviation exceeded 5%. A statistical classification framework was built to diagnose cytomegalovirus status from the catalog of TCR beta chain sequences. V and J gene assignment, in a later analysis, came from comparing TCR nucleotide sequences with IMGT/GENE-DB human TR gene sequences. A later analysis assigned CDR3 sequences and most-parsimonious VDJ recombination scenarios with the TCRdist pipeline. In a later analysis, each TCR beta chain was defined by its CDR3 amino acid sequence together with its V-gene family, and reads lacking a unique V-gene family were excluded. To address suspected cross-contamination and a sequencing artifact, a later analysis removed roughly 640 highly shared, low-generation-probability nucleotide sequences. A later analysis calculated a clonal expansion index for each public chain from normalized within-repertoire ranks of inferred template counts. A later analysis computed generation probabilities with a VDJ recombination model fitted to out-of-frame rearrangements, and checked the results against IGoR. In a later analysis, TCR-TCR, TCR-HLA and TCR-CMV co-occurrence was scored with hypergeometric tests, and a repertoire-size bias correction was applied to TCR pairs. To estimate false discovery rates, a later analysis permuted the HLA or CMV assignments 20 times. A later analysis grouped co-occurring TCRs with DBSCAN, adding TCRdist sequence similarity when clustering within HLA-allele-positive subsets. Co-occurrence clustering excluded repertoires with fewer than 30,000 or more than 120,000 public chains, plus five with anomalous nucleotide sharing. Imported from immuneACCESS, the table was reduced by TCRdb to in-frame sequences with V and J called. These copies leave out some clones; in studies compared against another copy, an unresolved V gene accounts for under half, and the cause of the remainder is not known. V and J calls and clone size follow that table, whereas D and trimming were derived from the DNA. The sample table lists about 300,000 clones, about nine tenths of them with a count of one. Approximately 4.3% of the sample lies in the top ten.

This TCR derives from a man aged 35 to 55 in good health and CMV-seropositive. The chain was built from TRBV5-5 and TRBJ1-5; the D segment could be TRBD1, given 5 matching bases. The sample taken for sequencing was PBMCs. The CDR3 here reads CASSLVGDRNQPQHF. The DNA reads as follows: TGTGCCAGCAGCTTGGTAGGGGATCGCAATCAGCCCCAGCATTTT.